Listed below are T cell receptor beta chains from one sample, sequenced in a study of PD-1 blockade in classical Hodgkin lymphoma. The data were produced by immunoSEQ multiplex PCR, yet TCRdb's version contains in-frame clones alone and is incomplete. The sample comprises about 20,000 clones, 80% of which are singletons, and roughly 6.6% rests with the top ten. Sequencing used peripheral blood mononuclear cells (PBMCs), obtained before the fourth cycle of nivolumab. Receptors were obtained from a human donor with classical Hodgkin lymphoma. Each CDR3 is given with its conserved first and last residue. D genes are given only for firm matches. Size tells how often a clone was seen (once, few, many) or the class of an expanded clone, and some rows leave it out.

abundance	v_gene	j_gene	d_gene	CDR3nt	CDR3aa
NA	TRBV23-1	TRBJ2-7	NA	TGCGCCAGCAGACGCGACAGCTCCTACGAGCAGTACTTC	CASRRDSSYEQYF
NA	TRBV5-3	TRBJ2-5	NA	TGTGCCAGAAGGCCCCTGCAGGGGCGGGAGACCCAGTACTTC	CARRPLQGRETQYF
NA	TRBV4-3	TRBJ2-6	NA	TGCGCCAGCGGGCCGAGGCTAACAGGCTCTGGGGCCAACGTCCTGACTTTC	CASGPRLTGSGANVLTF
NA	TRBV18	TRBJ2-5	NA	TGTGCCAGCTCACCACCGGCCGGAATTAGGGGGACCCAGTACTTC	CASSPPAGIRGTQYF
few	TRBV14	TRBJ1-2	TRBD1	TGTGCCAGCAGCCTTAGGACAGGGGGCATCGGTGGCTACACCTTC	CASSLRTGGIGGYTF
NA	TRBV6-1	TRBJ1-4	NA	TGTGCCAGCAGTGAAGACAGGGCAACTAATGAAAAACTGTTTTTT	CASSEDRATNEKLFF
few	TRBV27	TRBJ2-3	NA	TGTGCCAGCAGTTCCATTCGGGAGGTTGGGGGACGGGGGGCACATACGCAGTATTTT	CASSSIREVGGRGAHTQYF
NA	TRBV29-1	TRBJ2-7	NA	TGCAGCGTCGCCTTAGGACTCGGGGAGCAGTACTTC	CSVALGLGEQYF
once	TRBV18	TRBJ2-2	NA	TGTGCCAGCTCACCCGCCCGGAGGGGCACCGGGGAGCTGTTTTTT	CASSPARRGTGELFF
NA	TRBV5-1	TRBJ2-3	NA	TGCGCCAGCAGCTTCACAGGGATGGGCACAGATACGCAGTATTTT	CASSFTGMGTDTQYF
once	TRBV7-9	TRBJ2-3	NA	TGTGCCAGCAGCTTAATGACACCCCATACGCAGTATTTT	CASSLMTPHTQYF
NA	TRBV5-1	TRBJ1-2	TRBD1	TGCGCCAGCAGCGTCCGACAGGGAACGAGCTACACCTTC	CASSVRQGTSYTF
NA	TRBV19	TRBJ1-3	NA	TGTGCCAGTAGTCCATCGGACAGTCGATCTGGAAACACCATATATTTT	CASSPSDSRSGNTIYF
once	TRBV5-5	TRBJ2-7	TRBD2	TGTGCCAGCAGTCGGGACTACCTCTCCTACGAGCAGTACTTC	CASSRDYLSYEQYF
NA	TRBV28	TRBJ2-1	TRBD2	TGTGCCAGCAGTTTCGGCAGGGACAAGCGGGGGGCTTTTTTGGATGAGCAGTTCTTC	CASSFGRDKRGAFLDEQFF
NA	TRBV11-3	TRBJ2-3	NA	TGTGCCAGCAGCTCGCTAGCTATGAGCGGCGATACGCAGTATTTT	CASSSLAMSGDTQYF